This T cell receptor beta chain was documented in a study of blood T cell repertoires in COVID-19. The repertoire was sequenced with immunoSEQ multiplex PCR; TCRdb's copy has only in-frame clones and lacks some. This sample carries 85,000 to 100,000 clones, under 90% of them seen once, and the ten largest clones take approximately 24%. Per the germline V gene, CDR1 is LNHDA and CDR2 is SQIVND (reference sequence). With 6 bases clipped from V and 5 bases from J, the junction kept 8 bases outside the gene matches. The CDR3 contains 14 residues. The rearrangement uses TRBV19 and TRBJ1-1; 8 bases are a match to TRBD1. Sequencing was done on a sample of peripheral blood. The receptor was derived from a human donor in a cohort sampled during active COVID-19. For the CDR3, the DNA is TGTGCCAGTAGGGATGGACAGGGAAGTACTGAAGCTTTCTTT. Its protein is CASRDGQGSTEAFF.